These 20 T cell receptor beta chains were all obtained from the same sample, sequenced in a study of T cells in Graves' hyperthyroidism and ophthalmopathy. Amplified regions were TCR beta CDR3 sequences from RNA transcripts. HTBI primers drove first-round RT-PCR of the TCR CDR3. TCRdb reanalysed the multiplex PCR reads using MiXCR and keeps one entry per CDR3 protein. The sample lists roughly 300,000 distinct CDR3 sequences, less than 30% seen once, with approximately 30% in the top ten. Specimen: blood. These receptors all stem from a man aged 40-50 years with Graves' hyperthyroidism that later progressed to Graves' ophthalmopathy.

This chain connects TRBV20-1 to TRBJ2-7; 12 bases are a match to TRBD2. Looked up from germline, CDR1 is DFQATT and CDR2 is SNEGSKA (reference sequence). The CDR3 has 15 amino acids. J lost 5 bases, V lost 0 bases, and 5 bases had no gene match. CDR3 sequence reads: CSARDPGLAGNEQYF. The DNA for the CDR3 is TGCAGTGCTAGAGACCCAGGACTAGCGGGAAACGAGCAGTACTTC.

The chain is built from TRBV28 and TRBJ2-5; 9 nucleotides match TRBD1. The CDR3 totals 18 residues. The germline V gene has CDR1 MDHEN and CDR2 SYDVKM. J was trimmed by 3 bases and V by 6 bases; bases with no gene match: 17. The DNA of the CDR3 is TGTGCCAGCAGCCTACCAGGGGACAGGGAACATGGCAAAGAGACCCAGTACTTC. Its translation: CASSLPGDREHGKETQYF. The variable domain in full, completed from reference TRBV28 and TRBJ2-5, reads DVKVTQSSRYLVKRTGEKVFLECVQDMDHENMFWYRQDPGLGLRLIYFSYDVKMKEKGDIPEGYSVSREKKERFSLILESASTNQTSMYLCASSLPGDREHGKETQYFGPGTRLLVL.

This clonotype was counted at least ten times. The genes are TRBV6-1 and TRBJ1-5; no definite D call. Germline CDR1 reads MNHNS; CDR2 reads SASEGT. V was pared by 6 bases and J by 0 bases, with 6 bases between. The length of the CDR3 is 13 residues. The CDR3 reads CASRAYSNQPQHF. Here the CDR3 DNA reads TGTGCCAGCAGAGCCTATAGCAATCAGCCCCAGCATTTT.

This clonotype was found many times. The V call is TRBV18, the J call TRBJ2-7; 7 bases line up with TRBD1. The CDR3 has 14 amino acids. V shed 3 bases and J 2 bases; nucleotides not matched to a gene: 4. The germline V gene encodes CDR1 KGHSH and CDR2 LQKENI. The CDR3 is CASSPGTDTYEQYF. Here the CDR3 DNA reads TGTGCCAGCTCACCCGGGACAGACACCTACGAGCAGTACTTC.

V and J are TRBV12-3 or TRBV12-4 and TRBJ1-2; 8 nucleotides match TRBD1. The CDR3 totals 16 residues. With 0 bases clipped from V and 3 bases from J, the junction kept 6 bases outside the gene matches. The CDR3 sequence: CASSLARVTGDYGYTF. CDR3 nucleotide sequence: TGTGCCAGCAGTTTAGCGCGGGTGACAGGGGACTATGGCTACACCTTC.

The CDR3 spells CSVVAGNGYTF. CDR3 nucleotide sequence: TGCAGCGTTGTGGCCGGGAATGGCTACACCTTC. V gene TRBV29-1 combines with J gene TRBJ1-2, with D unresolved. Germline V gives CDR1 SQVTM, CDR2 ANQGSEA. Deletions cut 4 bases from V and 6 bases from J, with 9 bases between. The length of the CDR3 is 11 residues.

This clonotype was detected a few times. The chain has TRBV6-2 or TRBV6-3 and TRBJ2-5, with D perhaps being TRBD1 or TRBD2 (7 bases each). The CDR3 extends over 14 amino acids. Germline-derived CDR1 and CDR2 are MNHEY and SVGEGT. V was clipped by 6 bases and J by 4 bases, with 15 bases between them. The DNA for the CDR3 is TGTGCCAGCAGGAGAGGGGGCGGGGGAGAGACCCAGTACTTC. Translation: CASRRGGGGETQYF.

Ten or more counts support this clonotype. The chain uses TRBV28 and TRBJ1-1; D is perhaps TRBD1 (5 bases). Trimming removed 6 bases at V and 3 bases at J, with 14 bases between. This CDR3 contains 14 residues. The germline gives CDR1 MDHEN, CDR2 SYDVKM. In DNA, the CDR3 is TGTGCCAGCAGCCTGGGACGGGGGGACACTGAAGCTTTCTTT. Protein: CASSLGRGDTEAFF.

The CDR3: CASSLVLGDREYF. The CDR3 nucleotides read TGTGCCAGCAGCTTAGTACTGGGGGACAGGGAGTACTTC. The chain recombines TRBV7-2 with TRBJ2-7; the match to TRBD1 covers 9 bases. There are 13 residues in the CDR3. V shed 1 base and J 11 bases; nucleotides not matched to a gene: 6. CDR1 and CDR2 (germline): SGHTA, FQGNSA.

This clonotype was detected many times. The J gene is TRBJ2-7, the V gene TRBV29-1; 7 bases line up with TRBD1. V lost 2 bases, J lost 2 bases, and 6 bases stayed unmatched. The germline V gene encodes CDR1 SQVTM and CDR2 ANQGSEA. This CDR3 is 14 amino acids long. DNA of the CDR3: TGCAGCGTTGAACGCTGGACAGGTACCTACGAGCAGTACTTC. Amino acid sequence: CSVERWTGTYEQYF.

This clonotype was recorded many times. The chain uses TRBV6-5 and TRBJ1-2; maybe TRBD1 (5 bases). V was shortened by 5 bases and J by 6 bases, with 19 bases between the two germline ends. This CDR3 is 15 amino acids long. CDR1 is MNHEY, CDR2 SVGAGI, per germline. CDR3 DNA sequence: TGTGCCAGCAGTCATCGACCCCGGGACGAGGATGGCTACACCTTC. Protein: CASSHRPRDEDGYTF.

Ten or more counts support this clonotype. The chain is built from TRBV29-1 and TRBJ1-1; D possibly corresponds to TRBD1 (6 bases). Germline V gene data show CDR1 as SQVTM and CDR2 as ANQGSEA. This CDR3 is 13 amino acids long. V was trimmed by 5 bases and J by 5 bases, leaving 15 bases between them. CDR3 sequence (DNA): TGCAGCGTTATCGGTGGAGGGGGAACTGAAGCTTTCTTT. Its translation: CSVIGGGGTEAFF.

This clonotype was detected ten times or more. This rearrangement joins TRBV5-1 to TRBJ2-2, with 11 bases aligning to TRBD2. The CDR3 is made up of 16 amino acids. Per germline, CDR1 SGHRS and CDR2 YFSETQ. The V and J ends lost 4 bases and 4 bases, in that order; junction bases with no gene match: 6. The CDR3: CASSPLAGGGTGELFF. The CDR3 nucleotides read TGCGCCAGCAGCCCTCTAGCGGGAGGCGGCACCGGGGAGCTGTTTTTT.

This clonotype has a handful of counts. The chain employs TRBV6-1 and TRBJ2-7; tentatively, D is TRBD1 or TRBD2 (6 bases each). The CDR3 runs to 16 residues. Germline lookup yields CDR1 MNHNS and CDR2 SASEGT. V was shortened by 1 base and J by 6 bases, with 19 bases between the two germline ends. DNA for the CDR3: TGTGCCAGCAGTGAAGTAGGCGGGACAACCGTGGGCGAGCAGTACTTC. Translating gives CASSEVGGTTVGEQYF.

This clonotype has ten or more counts. The chain carries TRBV12-5 and TRBJ2-7; 10 positions match TRBD2. CDR1 is LGHNT and CDR2 is FRNRAP in the germline V gene. V trimming: 6 bases; J trimming: 1 base; junction bases outside the gene matches: 0. The CDR3 is 13 amino acids. The CDR3 sequence: CASGLAGSYEQYF. In DNA, the CDR3 is TGTGCTAGTGGACTAGCGGGATCCTACGAGCAGTACTTC. Complete variable domain (other parts from reference TRBV12-5 and TRBJ2-7): DARVTQTPRHKVTEMGQEVTMRCQPILGHNTVFWYRQTMMQGLELLAYFRNRAPLDDSGMPKDRFSAEMPDATLATLKIQPSEPRDSAVYFCASGLAGSYEQYFGPGTRLTVT.

This clonotype was counted at least ten times. J is TRBJ1-1 and V is TRBV2; 8 bases map to TRBD1. The CDR3 extends over 15 amino acids. The germline CDR1 and CDR2 sequences are SNHLY and FYNNEI. J lost 4 bases, V lost 7 bases, and 11 bases had no gene match. CDR3 in DNA: TGTGCCAGCAAGATTGACAGGGGAGAGGGCACTGAAGCTTTCTTT. Translation gives CASKIDRGEGTEAFF.

This clonotype was picked up many times. The rearrangement uses TRBV6-2 or TRBV6-3 and TRBJ2-7, with a possible D match to TRBD2 (5 bases). This CDR3 is 14 amino acids long. V lost 6 bases and J 5 bases, leaving 17 bases between the germline ends. The germline V gene has CDR1 MNHEY and CDR2 SVGEGT. CDR3 nucleotide sequence: TGTGCCAGCAGGAAAACAGAGGGCACCGACGAGCAGTACTTC. Translation: CASRKTEGTDEQYF.

The rearrangement uses TRBV30 and TRBJ2-2, with D tentatively TRBD1 (6 bases). Trimming removed 6 bases at V and 0 bases at J, with 17 bases between. The CDR3 spans 16 residues. Germline lookup yields CDR1 GTSNPN and CDR2 SVGIG (reference sequence). In nucleotides, the CDR3 is TGTGCCTGCCTCGTACAGGGAGCTACGAACACCGGGGAGCTGTTTTTT. Translating it yields CACLVQGATNTGELFF.

This clonotype was observed at least ten times. The chain couples TRBV20-1 to TRBJ2-7, with 7 nucleotides matching TRBD2. This CDR3 region has 14 residues. Unmatched junction bases numbered 5, after V lost 1 base and J lost 2 bases. Germline V gene lookup returns CDR1 DFQATT and CDR2 SNEGSKA (reference sequence). CDR3 in DNA: TGCAGTGCTAGAGCCGCGGGAGCCCCCTACGAGCAGTACTTC. It yields the protein CSARAAGAPYEQYF.

This clonotype has a count of ten or more. The V gene is TRBV25-1, the J gene TRBJ1-6, with 9 positions matching TRBD1. V lost 4 bases and J lost 9; bases outside the gene matches: 7. In germline, CDR1 is MGHDK, CDR2 SYGVNS. There are 15 residues in the CDR3. The CDR3 region has the DNA TGTGCCAGCAGTGTCTCACAGGGGGCTCGTTCACCCCTCCACTTT. It yields the protein CASSVSQGARSPLHF.